Listed below are T cell receptor beta chains from one sample, sequenced in a study of shared clonotypes between healthy human individuals. Using immunoSEQ multiplex PCR, the repertoire was profiled, and TCRdb retains in-frame clones only, with some absent. This table holds more than 850,000 clones, about 80% found once. The sample comprised memory CD4+ T cells from PBMCs. The receptors stem from a man younger than 35 in good health. Some clones in this sample may be carry-over from other donors' samples. CDR3s include the opening cysteine and the closing phenylalanine or tryptophan. Fields, in order: clone size, J gene, D gene, V gene, CDR3 protein, CDR3 DNA. The D gene is left open where the match is weak. Clone size, where shown, is once, few, many, or a class for clones that have expanded.

>many|TRBJ2-2|NA|TRBV10-3
CAISRGTGVVLTGELFF
TGTGCCATCAGTCGGGGGACGGGGGTTGTCCTTACCGGGGAGCTGTTTTTT
>NA|TRBJ2-7|TRBD2|TRBV11-2
CASSLGSGRSYEQYF
TGTGCCAGCAGCTTAGGTAGCGGGCGCTCCTACGAGCAGTACTTC
>NA|TRBJ2-5|NA|TRBV5-6
CASSLYNQETQYF
TGTGCCAGCAGCTTGTACAACCAAGAGACCCAGTACTTC
>NA|TRBJ2-5|TRBD1|TRBV5-4
CASRRDSQETQYF
TGTGCCAGCAGAAGGGACAGCCAAGAGACCCAGTACTTC
>NA|TRBJ1-1|NA|TRBV6-6
CASSAPSASNTEAFF
TGTGCCAGCAGTGCCCCGAGTGCGTCGAACACTGAAGCTTTCTTT
>NA|TRBJ2-4|NA|TRBV5-1
CASSLGGSPKNIQYF
TGCGCCAGCAGCTTGGGAGGGTCCCCCAAAAACATTCAGTACTTC
>few|TRBJ2-7|NA|TRBV6-1
CASSGEFQHEQYF
TGTGCCAGCAGCGGGGAGTTCCAGCACGAGCAGTACTTC
>few|TRBJ1-4|NA|TRBV28
CASASAPGTLAGTNEKLFF
TGTGCCAGCGCATCCGCCCCCGGGACCCTTGCGGGAACTAATGAAAAACTGTTTTTT
>NA|TRBJ2-7|NA|TRBV11-1
CASSPSSDLSYEQYF
TGTGCCAGCAGCCCTTCTAGCGATCTCTCCTACGAGCAGTACTTC
>NA|TRBJ2-7|NA|TRBV30
CAWDRTDFGGIYEQYF
TGTGCCTGGGACCGAACTGACTTTGGCGGGATCTACGAGCAGTACTTC
>NA|TRBJ1-4|NA|TRBV7-9
CASSPSRGNEKLFF
TGTGCCAGCAGCCCCTCCCGGGGTAATGAAAAACTGTTTTTT
>NA|TRBJ2-1|NA|TRBV18
CASSPQGSEQFF
TGTGCCAGCTCACCCCAGGGTAGTGAGCAGTTCTTC
>NA|TRBJ2-1|NA|TRBV13
CASSLTRGGSYNEQFF
TGTGCCAGCAGCCTTACGAGGGGTGGCTCCTACAATGAGCAGTTCTTC
>few|TRBJ1-5|NA|TRBV6-6
CASSYGRGGTGQPQHF
TGTGCCAGCAGTTACGGCAGAGGGGGGACCGGACAGCCCCAGCATTTT
>NA|TRBJ1-2|NA|TRBV29-1
CSVGGQLSDGYTF
TGCAGCGTTGGAGGACAGCTTAGCGATGGCTACACCTTC
>few|TRBJ1-2|NA|TRBV30
CAWSVGVSYGYTF
TGTGCCTGGAGTGTTGGGGTATCGTATGGCTACACCTTC
>many|TRBJ1-2|NA|TRBV5-8
CASSVWDKSNYGYTF
TGTGCCAGCAGCGTGTGGGACAAATCTAACTATGGCTACACCTTC
>NA|TRBJ2-3|NA|TRBV14
CASSRQSGTRNTDTQYF
TGTGCCAGCAGCCGGCAGTCCGGGACCCGAAACACAGATACGCAGTATTTT
>NA|TRBJ2-3|TRBD2|TRBV2
CASSTSGSGPDTQYF
TGTGCCAGCAGCACCAGCGGGAGCGGCCCAGATACGCAGTATTTT
>many|TRBJ2-3|TRBD2|TRBV7-9
CASRGGRLVGQYF
TGTGCCAGCAGGGGCGGGAGGCTCGTCGGGCAGTATTTT
>NA|TRBJ1-4|NA|TRBV5-1
CASSLVSQEKLFF
TGCGCCAGCAGCTTGGTTAGTCAGGAAAAACTGTTTTTT
>once|TRBJ1-1|TRBD1|TRBV5-8
CASSSRDRTSTEAFF
TGTGCCAGCAGCTCGAGGGACAGGACGAGTACTGAAGCTTTCTTT
>NA|TRBJ2-7|NA|TRBV28
CASFDRAGVSYEQYF
TGTGCCAGCTTCGATCGGGCAGGAGTAAGCTACGAGCAGTACTTC
>NA|TRBJ2-3|TRBD1|TRBV6-5
CASSRGQPSDTQYF
TGTGCCAGCAGCCGGGGACAGCCTTCAGATACGCAGTATTTT
>NA|TRBJ2-7|NA|TRBV7-2
CASSRNRDSYEQYF
TGTGCCAGCAGCAGAAACAGGGACTCCTACGAGCAGTACTTC
>NA|TRBJ1-1|NA|TRBV11-3
CASSRTGLGTEAFF
TGTGCCAGCAGCCGAACAGGATTAGGCACTGAAGCTTTCTTT
>once|TRBJ2-1|TRBD1|TRBV9
CASSVQGANEQFF
TGTGCCAGCAGCGTACAGGGGGCGAATGAGCAGTTCTTC
>NA|TRBJ2-7|TRBD2|TRBV27
CASTARAGHYEQYF
TGTGCCAGCACCGCGAGAGCGGGGCACTACGAGCAGTACTTC
>NA|TRBJ1-4|TRBD1|TRBV11-1
CASRGQGNEKLFF
TGTGCCAGCCGGGGACAGGGGAATGAAAAACTGTTTTTT
>NA|TRBJ2-7|NA|TRBV28
CASSQGVGLQYF
TGTGCCAGCAGTCAAGGGGTGGGTTTGCAGTACTTC
>once|TRBJ2-5|NA|TRBV7-2
CASTRSRQETQYF
TGTGCCAGCACCAGGTCCCGGCAAGAGACCCAGTACTTC
>once|TRBJ2-5|NA|TRBV27
CASSARGGETQYF
TGTGCCAGCAGTGCCAGGGGCGGCGAGACCCAGTACTTC
>NA|TRBJ1-1|NA|TRBV15
CATSAGLSTEAFF
TGTGCCACCAGCGCGGGTTTGAGCACTGAAGCTTTCTTT
>NA|TRBJ1-5|NA|TRBV4-1
CASSHPVRNQPQHF
TGCGCCAGCAGCCACCCCGTCCGCAATCAGCCCCAGCATTTT
>NA|TRBJ2-7|TRBD2|TRBV9
CASSVGGSLYEQYF
TGTGCCAGCAGCGTCGGCGGGAGCCTCTACGAGCAGTACTTC
>NA|TRBJ2-3|TRBD1|TRBV10-1
CASRTGGTQYF
TGCGCCAGCAGGACAGGGGGTACGCAGTATTTT
>NA|TRBJ2-1|TRBD2|TRBV28
CASSSGGRAKLNEQFF
TGTGCCAGCAGTTCGGGCGGGAGGGCTAAGCTCAATGAGCAGTTCTTC
>once|TRBJ1-6|TRBD1|TRBV5-1
CASSPRGGTEETSPLHF
TGCGCCAGCAGCCCCCGAGGGGGGACAGAGGAAACCTCACCCCTCCACTTT
>NA|TRBJ1-2|TRBD1|TRBV19
CASSIQGASGYTF
TGTGCCAGTAGTATTCAGGGGGCGAGTGGCTACACCTTC
>NA|TRBJ1-6|NA|TRBV30
CAQQGQSGEPLHF
TGTGCCCAACAAGGACAGTCCGGTGAACCCCTCCACTTT
>NA|TRBJ2-5|NA|TRBV19
CASSISGQGEETQYF
TGTGCCAGTAGTATTAGCGGGCAGGGGGAAGAGACCCAGTACTTC
>once|TRBJ1-1|NA|TRBV7-2
CASSLSWGGTEAFF
TGTGCCAGCAGCTTAAGCTGGGGGGGCACTGAAGCTTTCTTT
>few|TRBJ2-3|TRBD2|TRBV4-2
CASSSGTSGSTDTQYF
TGTGCCAGCAGCTCCGGGACTAGCGGGAGCACAGATACGCAGTATTTT
>few|TRBJ2-7|NA|TRBV6-5
CASSYSMSGTYEQYF
TGTGCCAGCAGTTACTCGATGTCCGGAACCTACGAGCAGTACTTC
>NA|TRBJ2-5|NA|TRBV7-2
CASSRAWGPQETQYF
TGTGCCAGCAGCCGAGCGTGGGGGCCCCAAGAGACCCAGTACTTC
>NA|TRBJ2-7|NA|TRBV30
CAWSVRIQGQYF
TGTGCCTGGAGTGTAAGGATTCAGGGGCAGTACTTC
>NA|TRBJ2-7|NA|TRBV18
CASSPQSADSYEQYF
TGTGCCAGCTCACCACAGTCGGCAGACTCCTACGAGCAGTACTTC
>NA|TRBJ1-5|NA|TRBV6-1
CASRAQRGQPQHF
TGTGCCAGCAGGGCACAAAGGGGTCAGCCCCAGCATTTT
>once|TRBJ1-1|NA|TRBV5-1
CASSFGVGEAFF
TGCGCCAGCAGCTTCGGGGTGGGTGAAGCTTTCTTT
>once|TRBJ1-4|TRBD1|TRBV4-3
CASSRKLDRGNEKLFF
TGCGCCAGCAGCCGCAAACTCGACAGGGGGAATGAAAAACTGTTTTTT
>few|TRBJ2-2|TRBD1|TRBV6-1
CASRRTGGAGGELFF
TGTGCCAGCAGGAGGACAGGGGGCGCCGGCGGGGAGCTGTTTTTT
>few|TRBJ2-1|TRBD2|TRBV4-1
CASSQEGRGASGRGDEQFF
TGCGCCAGCAGCCAAGAAGGTCGAGGTGCTAGCGGGAGGGGCGATGAGCAGTTCTTC
>few|TRBJ2-2|NA|TRBV6-5
CASSYWTTNTGELFF
TGTGCCAGCAGTTACTGGACAACGAACACCGGGGAGCTGTTTTTT
>NA|TRBJ2-7|NA|TRBV7-9
CASSLWASLSYEQYF
TGTGCCAGCAGCCTATGGGCCAGCTTAAGCTACGAGCAGTACTTC
>once|TRBJ1-1|NA|TRBV28
CASTVHTEAFF
TGTGCCAGTACAGTGCACACTGAAGCTTTCTTT